Following are 17 T cell receptor beta chains from one sample sequenced in a study of shared clonotypes between healthy human individuals (dated by TCRdb to the early 2020s). The library was built by means of the immunoSEQ multiplex PCR assay. TCRdb holds this immuneACCESS table with in-frame rearrangements only. Some clones are missing; in checked studies, unresolved V genes explain under half, and the rest has no known cause. Within this sample are some 630,000 clones, with about 78% of them counted one time only. In total, the top ten clones hold 1.5% to 2% of the sample. The sequenced material came from memory CD4+ T cells sorted from blood. Taken with the paper, the label for cell subset or site translates to: CD45RA-negative fraction. The receptors were sampled from a woman between 25 and 40 years old in good health.

V and J are TRBV19 and TRBJ1-2; D may be TRBD1 (5 bases). The CDR3 contains 13 residues. V was clipped by 5 bases and J by 6 bases, with 13 bases between them. Germline loops: CDR1 LNHDA, CDR2 SQIVND (reference sequence). CDR3 nucleotides: TGTGCCAGTAGTGGGCGAGGGGCGGATGGCTACACCTTC. Translating it yields CASSGRGADGYTF.

This chain uses TRBV5-1 with TRBJ1-5; D is undetermined. Trimming left V 1 base short and J 7 bases short, with 9 bases between. Germline lookup yields CDR1 SGHRS and CDR2 YFSETQ. CDR3 length: 13 residues. The CDR3: CASSLKFDQPQHF. Written as DNA, the CDR3 is TGCGCCAGCAGCTTGAAATTCGACCAGCCCCAGCATTTT.

The CDR3 region has the DNA TGTGCCAGCTCACCACCGGGGACGGGATCTAGGGAGCAGTTCTTC. Translating gives CASSPPGTGSREQFF. V usage is TRBV18 and J usage is TRBJ2-1, with D perhaps being TRBD1 or TRBD2 (5 bases each). Germline V gives CDR1 KGHSH, CDR2 LQKENI. The germline V and J ends were trimmed by 0 bases and 10 bases, with 16 bases remaining between them. This CDR3 is built from 15 residues. Drawing the rest from reference TRBV18 and TRBJ2-1, the complete variable domain is NAGVMQNPRHLVRRRGQEARLRCSPMKGHSHVYWYRQLPEEGLKFMVYLQKENIIDESGMPKERFSAEFPKEGPSILRIQQVVRGDSAAYFCASSPPGTGSREQFFGPGTRLTVL.

The V gene is TRBV6-5, the J gene TRBJ2-1; 7 bases line up with TRBD2. CDR3 length: 14 amino acids. CDR1 and CDR2 (germline): MNHEY, SVGAGI. V shed 2 bases and J 5 bases; nucleotides not matched to a gene: 3. CDR3 DNA sequence: TGTGCCAGCAGTTACGGGAGGGAGAACAATGAGCAGTTCTTC. Protein: CASSYGRENNEQFF.

This chain connects TRBV5-1 to TRBJ2-2; D perhaps matches TRBD1 (5 bases). V lost 3 bases to trimming and J lost 0 bases, with 9 bases between them. This CDR3 is 15 amino acids long. Germline V CDR1 and CDR2: SGHRS, YFSETQ. The CDR3 nucleotides read TGCGCCAGCAGCTCGGCGACAGCGAACACCGGGGAGCTGTTTTTT. Translating it yields CASSSATANTGELFF.

This rearrangement joins TRBV19 to TRBJ2-5; D is perhaps TRBD1 (6 bases). This CDR3 region has 13 residues. The V end lost 5 bases, the J end lost 4 bases, and 11 bases lay between the germline ends. Germline V gene sequence: CDR1 LNHDA, CDR2 SQIVND (reference sequence). The CDR3 sequence is CASSPRGPETQYF. CDR3 DNA: TGTGCCAGTAGTCCCAGGGGTCCAGAGACCCAGTACTTC.

The gene calls are TRBV29-1 and TRBJ1-1; TRBD1 aligns across 8 bases. This CDR3 is built from 16 residues. Losses at the gene ends were 6 bases for V and 1 base for J; bases not matched to a gene: 13. Germline V gene data show CDR1 as SQVTM and CDR2 as ANQGSEA. CDR3 loop: CSVAKTGVGRNTEAFF. CDR3 coding DNA: TGCAGCGTCGCAAAGACAGGGGTCGGTAGGAACACTGAAGCTTTCTTT.

This chain joins TRBV5-1 and TRBJ1-4; 9 positions match TRBD1. The J segment lost 7 bases and the V segment lost 4 bases, leaving 5 bases of the junction unmatched. CDR1 SGHRS and CDR2 YFSETQ come from the germline V gene. CDR3 length: 14 amino acids. CDR3 region: CASSQDRGGEKLFF. The CDR3 DNA follows: TGCGCCAGCAGCCAGGACAGGGGTGGTGAAAAACTGTTTTTT.

This chain connects TRBV2 to TRBJ2-1, with TRBD2 as a possible D gene (6 bases). This CDR3 spans 13 amino acids. The ends were cut back, 7 bases at V and 5 bases at J, with 12 bases in the middle. Germline V gene sequence: CDR1 SNHLY, CDR2 FYNNEI. The CDR3 DNA follows: TGTGCCAGCACCAAGGGACTGGACAATGAGCAGTTCTTC. This encodes CASTKGLDNEQFF.

This clone was observed many times. The V gene is TRBV2, the J gene TRBJ1-3; no reliable D call. V shed 7 bases and J shed 4 bases, with 8 bases lying between them. The germline gives CDR1 SNHLY, CDR2 FYNNEI. The CDR3 length is 12 residues. In DNA form, the CDR3 reads TGTGCCAGCAAAGGTGAAGGAAACACCATATATTTT. Translating it yields CASKGEGNTIYF.

The V gene is TRBV10-3, the J gene TRBJ1-2; no firm D call. Deletions cut 2 bases from V and 0 bases from J, with 4 bases between. Germline V gene sequence: CDR1 ENHRY, CDR2 SYGVKD. The CDR3 is 13 residues long. CDR3 loop: CAISETANYGYTF. CDR3 bases: TGTGCCATCAGTGAGACAGCTAACTATGGCTACACCTTC.

V gene TRBV9 combines with J gene TRBJ2-2; 7 bases fit TRBD2. The CDR3 totals 18 residues. Unmatched junction bases numbered 12, after V lost 0 bases and J lost 4 bases. CDR1 is SGDLS, CDR2 YYNGEE, per germline. This chain's CDR3 is CASSVDPAGVRSTGELFF. DNA for the CDR3: TGTGCCAGCAGCGTAGACCCCGCGGGAGTTAGAAGCACCGGGGAGCTGTTTTTT.

The V and J genes are TRBV25-1 and TRBJ2-7, with 9 bases lining up with TRBD1. Per germline, CDR1 MGHDK and CDR2 SYGVNS. V was pared by 4 bases and J by 3 bases, with 7 bases of the junction left unmatched. The CDR3 has 15 amino acids. CDR3 DNA: TGTGCCAGCAGTGGGAGGGACAGGGATAACTACGAGCAGTACTTC. Its protein is CASSGRDRDNYEQYF.

The chain has TRBV30 and TRBJ2-5; 8 bases line up with TRBD2. V dropped 5 bases and J dropped 5; count of bases not matched to a gene: 7. The CDR3 is 13 residues long. Germline V gene data show CDR1 as GTSNPN and CDR2 as SVGIG (reference sequence). The CDR3 DNA reads TGTGCCTGGGGCCGGGGGGGTCTTGAGACCCAGTACTTC. This sequence encodes CAWGRGGLETQYF.

This clone appeared a few times. Other nucleotide sequences in the sample specify the same CDR3. The genes are TRBV18 and TRBJ2-2; no firm D call. The CDR3 contains 13 residues. In germline, CDR1 is KGHSH, CDR2 LQKENI. The V end lost 1 base, the J end lost 1 base, and 1 base lay between the germline ends. For the CDR3, the DNA is TGTGCCAGCTCACCACAGAACACCGGGGAGCTGTTTTTT. Its protein product is CASSPQNTGELFF. Supplemented by reference TRBV18 and TRBJ2-2, the full variable domain reads NAGVMQNPRHLVRRRGQEARLRCSPMKGHSHVYWYRQLPEEGLKFMVYLQKENIIDESGMPKERFSAEFPKEGPSILRIQQVVRGDSAAYFCASSPQNTGELFFGEGSRLTVL.

This clone was seen a few times. The chain couples TRBV27 to TRBJ1-4; D not certain. Germline V gene lookup returns CDR1 MNHEY and CDR2 SMNVEV (reference sequence). V was cut by 3 bases and J by 0 bases, with 20 bases left in between. The CDR3 consists of 19 residues. The CDR3 DNA reads TGTGCCAGCAGTTTTCGGGTGCGGGGTTTGAGGACAACTAATGAAAAACTGTTTTTT. It codes for CASSFRVRGLRTTNEKLFF.

This chain joins TRBV5-1 and TRBJ2-7; 7 positions agree with TRBD2. With V trimmed by 5 bases and J by 2 bases, 7 bases remained unmatched. This CDR3 comprises 14 residues. The V gene's germline CDR1 is SGHRS and CDR2 YFSETQ. CDR3 protein: CASSMGGETYEQYF. CDR3 nucleotide sequence: TGCGCCAGCAGTATGGGAGGGGAAACCTACGAGCAGTACTTC.